Following are 11 T cell receptor beta chains from one sample sequenced in a study of control samples from healthy donors and cancer patients. The assay was immunoSEQ multiplex PCR, and TCRdb's table has in-frame clones only and misses some. The data contain about 140,000 clones, 88% of them seen just once; the ten biggest clones take up approximately 1.6%. Input material: blood. The receptors come from a man aged 18 to 30 in good health.

The rearrangement uses TRBV15 and TRBJ1-4; no clear D gene. Germline CDR1 and CDR2: LNHNV and YYDKDF (reference sequence). The CDR3 is 14 amino acids. V lost 1 base and J 0 bases, leaving 3 bases between the germline ends. The CDR3 sequence is CATSRAATNEKLFF. CDR3 sequence (DNA): TGTGCCACCAGCAGAGCCGCAACTAATGAAAAACTGTTTTTT.

The chain uses TRBV6-1 and TRBJ2-1; D remains ambiguous. The V end lost 2 bases, the J end lost 6 bases, and 11 bases lay between the germline ends. Germline lookup yields CDR1 MNHNS and CDR2 SASEGT. The length of the CDR3 is 14 residues. DNA for the CDR3: TGTGCCAGCAGTGAAAGTCTCGGTAGCAATGAGCAGTTCTTC. This translates into CASSESLGSNEQFF.

As regards this clone: It is unclear where the CDR3 begins or ends on the DNA, so no DNA is shown, and the CDR3 is as TCRdb lists it. The V gene is TRBV12-1, the J gene TRBJ1-6. TRBV12-1 is reported as a pseudogene. The CDR3 contains 15 residues when both ends are counted. CDR3 residues: CASSFGRGSDSPLHF.

This clone has a single count. V and J are TRBV6-5 and TRBJ2-5, with D perhaps TRBD1 (5 bases). The CDR3 consists of 13 residues. V lost 11 bases, J lost 2 bases, and 15 bases lay in between. Germline-derived CDR1 and CDR2 are MNHEY and SVGAGI. CDR3 amino acids: CAWARAGQETQYF. The CDR3 region has the DNA TGTGCCTGGGCCAGGGCAGGGCAAGAGACCCAGTACTTC.

This chain connects TRBV5-1 to TRBJ2-2, with a weak D call TRBD1 (5 bases). V was trimmed by 5 bases and J by 7 bases, leaving 9 bases between them. CDR3 size: 12 residues. Germline-derived CDR1 and CDR2 are SGHRS and YFSETQ. DNA for the CDR3: TGCGCCAGCAGTTACAGGAACGGGGAGCTGTTTTTT. Amino acids: CASSYRNGELFF.

V and J are TRBV7-9 and TRBJ2-3; D gene uncertain. Per germline, CDR1 SEHNR and CDR2 FQNEAQ (reference sequence). Deletions cut 0 bases from V and 2 bases from J, with 6 bases between. The CDR3 runs 14 residues. The CDR3 region is CASSLAWPTDTQYF. The CDR3 nucleotides are TGTGCCAGCAGCTTAGCCTGGCCCACAGATACGCAGTATTTT.

The chain carries TRBV29-1 and TRBJ1-2, with a tentative D call TRBD1 (5 bases). V lost 1 base and J 2 bases, leaving 8 bases between the germline ends. Germline CDR1 SQVTM, CDR2 ANQGSEA. The CDR3 covers 13 residues. The CDR3, as DNA: TGCAGCGTTGAAGGACAGCACAACTATGGCTACACCTTC. Protein sequence: CSVEGQHNYGYTF. Combining the CDR3 with reference TRBV29-1 and TRBJ1-2 gives the whole variable domain SAVISQKPSRDICQRGTSLTIQCQVDSQVTMMFWYRQQPGQSLTLIATANQGSEATYESGFVIDKFPISRPNLTFSTLTVSNMSPEDSSIYLCSVEGQHNYGYTFGSGTRLTVV.

The J gene is TRBJ2-1, the V gene TRBV7-2; no clear D gene. V was shortened by 0 bases and J by 5 bases, with 5 bases between the two germline ends. The CDR3 runs 13 residues. Germline V lookup: CDR1 SGHTA, CDR2 FQGNSA. CDR3 in amino acids: CASSLAVNNEQFF. The CDR3 DNA follows: TGTGCCAGCAGCTTAGCGGTGAACAATGAGCAGTTCTTC.

This chain connects TRBV28 to TRBJ2-7; 8 nucleotides match TRBD1. Trimming removed 2 bases from V and 6 bases from J; junction bases left unmatched: 6. CDR1 and CDR2 from the germline V gene are MDHEN and SYDVKM. There are 14 residues in the CDR3. CDR3 amino acids: CASSLLQGGGEQYF. Here the CDR3 DNA reads TGTGCCAGCAGTTTACTACAGGGGGGAGGCGAGCAGTACTTC.

This clone was seen a single time. CDR3 bases: TGTGCCAGCAGTCACGGACAGGCCACTGAAGCTTTCTTT. Amino acids: CASSHGQATEAFF. The rearrangement uses TRBV6-2 or TRBV6-3 and TRBJ1-1, with 7 positions matching TRBD1. The germline CDR1 and CDR2 sequences are MNHEY and SVGEGT. V trimming: 5 bases; J trimming: 4 bases; junction bases outside the gene matches: 4. CDR3 size: 13 residues.

The gene calls are TRBV9 and TRBJ2-6; D call uncertain. From germline, CDR1 is SGDLS and CDR2 YYNGEE. The V and J ends lost 3 bases and 0 bases respectively, with 13 bases between them. The CDR3 extends over 17 amino acids. The CDR3 DNA reads TGTGCCAGCAGCGCTGTACTATCCGGCTCTGGGGCCAACGTCCTGACTTTC. It specifies CASSAVLSGSGANVLTF.